This T cell receptor beta chain was sequenced during a study of blood T cells in healthy people across ages. A few counts support this clonotype. A J-beta primer mix and a sample-barcoded 5' primer were used in a second PCR of about 7 to 12 cycles. One entry per CDR3 protein, called by TCRdb with MiXCR from the 5' RACE reads. The sample lists 730,000 or so distinct CDR3 sequences, around two fifths occurring once. Sequencing input: blood. The clonotype originates from a man of 80 years or more in good health.

This CDR3 reads CASSSGRNNEKLFF. The CDR3 region has the DNA TGTGCCAGCTCATCGGGACGGAACAATGAAAAACTGTTTTTT. V and J are TRBV18 and TRBJ1-4; a possible D gene is TRBD1 (5 bases). Between the trimmed V and J ends, which lost 5 bases and 5 bases, there was a span of 12 bases. Germline V gives CDR1 KGHSH, CDR2 LQKENI. This CDR3 has 14 residues.